Sequencing of this T cell receptor (beta chain) was carried out in a study of T cells in localized non-small cell lung cancer (TCRdb year 2020). The study in broad terms: The study analyzed T cell repertoires of under 250 early-stage NSCLC patients, comparing tumors and uninvolved tumor-adjacent lungs. A mean age of approximately 70 years was recorded for the NSCLC patients, of whom 129 were male and around 100 were female. All 240 or so NSCLC patients in the cohort were treatment-naive and had localized lung tumors that were resected.

Regarding this clone: Its antigen is not yet known. No much larger clonotype is one base removed from it; base qualities were not supplied.

At diagnosis, tumor, uninvolved tumor-adjacent lung and peripheral blood were collected and then preserved as a mix of FFPE and fresh-frozen material. For TCR repertoire profiling, blood samples were analyzed in the form of peripheral blood mononuclear cells. The immunoSEQ Assay was used to sequence TCR beta CDR3 regions from DNA. The published analysis was carried out like this. To compute T cell density, TCR beta template counts were normalized to usable DNA, which was estimated by amplifying housekeeping genes. The preseqR package was used to estimate richness by extrapolating to 400,000 templates for PBMC samples and to 120,000 templates for tissue samples. Clonality was defined as one minus Pielou's evenness. Tissue-enriched TCRs were identified by differential abundance testing using productive amino-acid clonotypes, minimum total count 5 and alpha 0.1. The Jaccard Index and the Morisita Overlap Index were used to measure how much the repertoires overlapped between compartments. TCR beta CDR3s were clustered by GLIPH together with public tetramer-defined viral CDR3s, and at least three viral sequences plus V-gene enrichment were required for viral motifs. TCRdb limited this immuneACCESS table to in-frame rearrangements with V and J called. A share of clones is missing; checked studies link under half to unresolved V genes, and the rest is unexplained. From that table come the V and J calls and clone size; the DNA was used to work out D and trimming. The sample table holds 30,000 to 40,000 clones, of which roughly 80% were seen once. Jointly, the top ten make up 15% to 20% of the sample.

The CDR3, cysteine through phenylalanine, is 17 amino acids long. The kept DNA is CDR3 alone, 51 bases in frame from the first base. The germline ends are 26 bases apart after V is trimmed by 6 bases and J by 5 bases. The germline V gene gives CDR1 as SGDLS and CDR2 as YYNGEE. The research as a whole found: A median of around 57 of the top 100 tumor clones were detected in paired uninvolved adjacent lung, and around 30 of these tumor clones were also found among the top 100 clones of the paired uninvolved adjacent lung. Because multi-region sequencing of the tumors was not done, intratumor heterogeneity could not be ruled out. The highest T cell clonality was observed in uninvolved tumor-adjacent lung, where clonality exceeded that of tumor, suggesting that antigenic responses were more focused in uninvolved tumor-adjacent lung. Because the study design was exploratory, TCR variables were selected using unadjusted p-values without false-discovery rate correction. Longer overall survival was associated with higher T cell density in blood, whereas shorter survival was associated with higher clonality in adjacent lung.

Sequencing was performed on peripheral blood, taken before any cancer treatment. The chain employs TRBV9 and TRBJ1-1; the D gene is not confidently resolved. The clonotype was recovered from a male donor at least 60 years old with stage III squamous cell lung carcinoma. The DNA is as follows: TGTGCCAGCACCCCCTCCCCCGGAGTTGGGTCGGGGACTGAAGCTTTCTTT. This translates into CASTPSPGVGSGTEAFF.